Below, 32 T cell receptor beta chains from the same sample are listed, as sequenced in a study of blood T cell repertoires in COVID-19. The protocol was immunoSEQ multiplex PCR, while the TCRdb copy is restricted to in-frame clones and leaves out a portion. The sample consists of tens of thousands of clones, nearly 90% of them appearing once. Sequencing was done on a sample of peripheral blood. These receptors came from a man aged 50 to 59 with active COVID-19.

This sequence joins TRBV4-1 and TRBJ1-6, with TRBD1 as a possible D gene (5 bases). The CDR3 extends over 18 amino acids. Trimming removed 0 bases at V and 4 bases at J, with 16 bases between. Germline V gene lookup returns CDR1 MGHRA and CDR2 YSYEKL. The CDR3 is CASSQDSFPGLYNSPLHF. In nucleotides, the CDR3 is TGCGCCAGCAGCCAAGATAGTTTTCCGGGACTGTATAATTCACCCCTCCACTTT.

The rearrangement joins TRBV12-3 or TRBV12-4 to TRBJ2-2, with 7 bases identical to TRBD1. The CDR3 contains 13 residues. The trim removed 7 bases at V and 4 bases at J, leaving 3 bases unmatched. CDR3: CASKGGGTGELFF. The CDR3 DNA reads TGTGCCAGCAAAGGGGGCGGCACCGGGGAGCTGTTTTTT.

The V and J genes are TRBV9 and TRBJ2-7, with 8 bases identical to TRBD1. V was pared by 0 bases and J by 4 bases, with 9 bases of the junction left unmatched. This CDR3 comprises 16 residues. The V gene's germline CDR1 is SGDLS and CDR2 YYNGEE. CDR3 in amino acids: CASSVGFRGPMYEQYF. Here the CDR3 DNA reads TGTGCCAGCAGCGTAGGGTTCAGGGGGCCGATGTACGAGCAGTACTTC.

This chain links TRBV3-1 (or the pseudogene TRBV3-2) with TRBJ1-1, with D perhaps TRBD1 (5 bases). The germline V gene has CDR1 LGHDT and CDR2 YNNKEL (reference sequence). There are 13 residues in the CDR3. The V and J ends lost 4 bases and 1 base respectively, with 7 bases between them. The CDR3 loop is CASSRQGNTEAFF. CDR3 sequence (DNA): TGTGCCAGCAGCCGGCAGGGGAACACTGAAGCTTTCTTT.

This sequence joins TRBV4-1 and TRBJ1-3; no clear D gene. V lost 6 bases to trimming and J lost 0 bases, with 18 bases between them. Germline V CDR1 and CDR2: MGHRA, YSYEKL. The CDR3 extends over 17 amino acids. CDR3 sequence reads: CASRARLTVTSGNTIYF. CDR3 in DNA: TGCGCCAGCAGGGCAAGACTTACGGTTACCTCTGGAAACACCATATATTTT.

This clone was seen once. The V call is TRBV9, the J call TRBJ1-4; maybe TRBD1 (6 bases). Trimming left V 0 bases short and J 4 bases short, with 13 bases between. Per germline, CDR1 SGDLS and CDR2 YYNGEE. The CDR3 contains 16 residues. The CDR3: CASSVAVSGVNEKLFF. The CDR3, as DNA: TGTGCCAGCAGCGTAGCCGTCTCAGGGGTTAATGAAAAACTGTTTTTT. The full variable domain, rest sourced from reference TRBV9 and TRBJ1-4, is DSGVTQTPKHLITATGQRVTLRCSPRSGDLSVYWYQQSLDQGLQFLIQYYNGEERAKGNILERFSAQQFPDLHSELNLSSLELGDSALYFCASSVAVSGVNEKLFFGSGTQLSVL.

The chain is built from TRBV3-1 (or the pseudogene TRBV3-2) and TRBJ1-2; D possibly corresponds to TRBD1 (6 bases). V was clipped by 3 bases and J by 0 bases, with 8 bases between them. CDR1 and CDR2 (germline): LGHDT, YNNKEL (reference sequence). There are 14 residues in the CDR3. This chain's CDR3 is CASSHRTANYGYTF. The CDR3 nucleotides read TGTGCCAGCAGCCATAGGACAGCTAACTATGGCTACACCTTC.

This clone was counted between two and nine times. The rearrangement uses TRBV28 and TRBJ2-2; tentative D call: TRBD2 (6 bases). The CDR3 loop spans 16 amino acids. Trimming removed 3 bases from V and 5 bases from J, with 16 bases in between. Germline values: CDR1 MDHEN, CDR2 SYDVKM. The CDR3 region is CASSFLMEAGTGELFF. The CDR3 nucleotides read TGTGCCAGCAGTTTTCTCATGGAGGCGGGAACCGGGGAGCTGTTTTTT.

The rearrangement joins TRBV5-1 to TRBJ2-1, with 9 bases matching TRBD2. J gave up 9 bases and V 4 bases, and 11 bases lay outside the gene matches. This CDR3 spans 15 amino acids. Germline values: CDR1 SGHRS, CDR2 YFSETQ. The CDR3 spells CASSLPGTSSGEQFF. The DNA of the CDR3 is TGCGCCAGCAGCCTCCCCGGGACTAGCTCCGGTGAGCAGTTCTTC.

The gene calls are TRBV9 and TRBJ2-1; D gene uncertain. V lost 2 bases and J 9 bases, leaving 12 bases between the germline ends. Germline V CDR1 and CDR2: SGDLS, YYNGEE. The CDR3 contains 13 residues. CDR3 nucleotide sequence: TGTGCCAGCAGCGTTAATTCGCCCGGTGAGCAGTTCTTC. Translating gives CASSVNSPGEQFF.

This clone has just one count. The chain carries TRBV24-1 and TRBJ1-5, with TRBD1 identical over 8 bases. V was pared by 6 bases and J by 6 bases, with 3 bases of the junction left unmatched. Germline-derived CDR1 and CDR2 are KGHDR and SFDVKD. The CDR3 is 13 amino acids. The CDR3 DNA is TGTGCCACCAGTTCAGGGGGCAGTCAGCCCCAGCATTTT. It specifies CATSSGGSQPQHF.

This clone is a singleton in its sample. The chain is built from TRBV7-8 and TRBJ2-3, with D maybe TRBD1 (5 bases). This CDR3 region has 15 residues. The V gene lost 5 bases and the J gene lost 3 bases, with 15 bases spanning the gap. Germline V CDR1 and CDR2: SGHVS, FQNEAQ. CDR3 loop: CASSGLRTITDTQYF. The CDR3 DNA is TGTGCCAGCAGCGGCCTAAGGACAATAACAGATACGCAGTATTTT.

This chain links TRBV5-1 with TRBJ2-1; tentative D call: TRBD2 (5 bases). The CDR3 contains 12 residues. Trimming removed 2 bases from V and 8 bases from J, with 8 bases in between. CDR1 is SGHRS, CDR2 YFSETQ, per germline. Here the CDR3 DNA reads TGCGCCAGCAGCTTACCGGGGTATGAGCAGTTCTTC. Its translation: CASSLPGYEQFF.

The chain is built from TRBV6-2 or TRBV6-3 and TRBJ1-1; D gene unclear. This CDR3 spans 14 amino acids. The germline gives CDR1 MNHEY, CDR2 SVGEGT. V was pared by 0 bases and J by 3 bases, with 8 bases between. DNA of the CDR3: TGTGCCAGCAGTTACTCGCGGGGTGACACTGAAGCTTTCTTT. It yields the protein CASSYSRGDTEAFF.

The V and J genes are TRBV16 and TRBJ2-3, with TRBD1 identical over 7 bases. Looked up from germline, CDR1 is KGHSY and CDR2 is FQNENV. The CDR3 sequence is 16 residues long. The trim removed 4 bases at V and 8 bases at J, leaving 15 bases unmatched. DNA of the CDR3: TGTGCCAGCAGCCGACGAGGCAGAGGAGAGGGGGCTACGCAGTATTTT. Translating it yields CASSRRGRGEGATQYF.

J is TRBJ1-5 and V is TRBV6-1; 7 bases align to TRBD1. Germline loops: CDR1 MNHNS, CDR2 SASEGT. The J segment lost 5 bases and the V segment lost 3 bases, leaving 7 bases of the junction unmatched. This CDR3 comprises 15 residues. CDR3 DNA sequence: TGTGCCAGCAGTGAGAACAGGGGCAAGGATCAGCCCCAGCATTTT. This gives the protein CASSENRGKDQPQHF.

The gene calls are TRBV5-5 and TRBJ2-2, with TRBD2 matching over 10 bases. The CDR3 has 17 residues. With 1 base clipped from V and 5 bases from J, the junction kept 8 bases outside the gene matches. Germline CDR1 is SGHKS and CDR2 is YYEKEE (reference sequence). DNA for the CDR3: TGTGCCAGCAGCTTGCCGGCTAGCGGGGGTTTTACCGGGGAGCTGTTTTTT. Amino acid sequence: CASSLPASGGFTGELFF.

This clone was counted only a few times. The CDR3 DNA is TGTGCCAGCAGTCGTGGGGCAGGAGCTATTTCCTACGAGCAGTACTTC. Amino acids: CASSRGAGAISYEQYF. V is TRBV27 and J is TRBJ2-7; the D gene is possibly TRBD1 (5 bases). The V gene's germline CDR1 is MNHEY and CDR2 SMNVEV (reference sequence). V lost 5 bases to trimming and J lost 1 base, with 18 bases between them. This CDR3 has 16 amino acids.

The rearrangement links TRBV5-4 to TRBJ2-7; D perhaps matches TRBD1 (5 bases). The CDR3 loop spans 16 amino acids. Germline V CDR1 and CDR2: SGHNT, YYREEE (reference sequence). The V end was cut by 0 bases, the J end by 3 bases, with 16 bases between. CDR3 loop: CASSLGPFYQGYEQYV. CDR3 sequence (DNA): TGTGCCAGCAGCTTGGGGCCCTTCTATCAGGGCTACGAGCAGTACGTC.

The J gene is TRBJ2-5, the V gene TRBV9, with D maybe TRBD2 (6 bases). Between the trimmed V and J ends, which lost 4 bases and 8 bases, there was a span of 15 bases. CDR1 and CDR2 (germline): SGDLS, YYNGEE. The CDR3 has 13 amino acids. The chain's CDR3 is CASSRGDGTTQYF. CDR3 nucleotides: TGTGCCAGCAGCCGAGGAGATGGGACTACCCAGTACTTC.

This chain connects TRBV7-9 to TRBJ2-2, with 8 nucleotides matching TRBD2. This CDR3 comprises 16 residues. Germline CDR1 SEHNR, CDR2 FQNEAQ (reference sequence). V lost 5 bases, J lost 4 bases, and 9 bases stayed unmatched. The DNA for the CDR3 is TGTGCCAGCAGCCCGTGGGCTAGCGGGTCCACCGGGGAGCTGTTTTTT. Encoded protein: CASSPWASGSTGELFF.

The chain is built from TRBV5-1 and TRBJ2-3, with D possibly TRBD1 on 5 matching bases. The germline CDR1 and CDR2 sequences are SGHRS and YFSETQ. The CDR3 extends over 15 amino acids. V was clipped by 6 bases and J by 2 bases, with 16 bases between them. The CDR3 loop reads CASTPGRGYTDTQYF. The CDR3 DNA follows: TGCGCCAGCACCCCAGGGCGCGGTTACACAGATACGCAGTATTTT.

This clone was seen only once. The J gene is TRBJ1-5, the V gene TRBV6-5; 11 nucleotides agree with TRBD1. CDR3 length: 15 residues. Germline lookup yields CDR1 MNHEY and CDR2 SVGAGI. Unmatched junction bases numbered 3, after V lost 7 bases and J lost 1 base. The CDR3 nucleotides read TGTGCCAGCACTGGGGACAGGGGGAGCAATCAGCCCCAGCATTTT. Protein sequence: CASTGDRGSNQPQHF.

This chain joins TRBV6-5 and TRBJ2-2, with 11 bases aligning to TRBD2. This CDR3 is 15 amino acids long. Germline values: CDR1 MNHEY, CDR2 SVGAGI. J gave up 5 bases and V 6 bases, and 5 bases lay outside the gene matches. As DNA, the CDR3 is TGTGCCAGCAGCCCCAGACTAGCGGGAACCGGGGAGCTGTTTTTT. Amino acids: CASSPRLAGTGELFF.

There are a few counts of this clone. The J gene is TRBJ2-1, the V gene TRBV29-1; a weak D match, TRBD2 (6 bases). Germline V gene data show CDR1 as SQVTM and CDR2 as ANQGSEA. The CDR3 length is 16 residues. The V gene lost 3 bases and the J gene lost 9 bases, with 24 bases spanning the gap. CDR3 in amino acids: CSVEEAGLRRRGEQFF. CDR3 nucleotides: TGCAGCGTTGAGGAGGCCGGACTAAGACGCCGAGGTGAGCAGTTCTTC.

The chain has TRBV14 and TRBJ1-1; a weak D match, TRBD1 (5 bases). From germline, CDR1 is SGHDN and CDR2 FVKESK. Trimming took off 0 bases at V and 7 bases at J, with 12 bases between the two ends. This CDR3 is 14 amino acids long. CDR3 region: CASSQDLGGGEAFF. The CDR3 nucleotides are TGTGCCAGCAGCCAAGATCTTGGGGGGGGTGAAGCTTTCTTT. The full variable domain, completed using reference TRBV14 and TRBJ1-1, is EAGVTQFPSHSVIEKGQTVTLRCDPISGHDNLYWYRRVMGKEIKFLLHFVKESKQDESGMPNNRFLAERTGGTYSTLKVQPAELEDSGVYFCASSQDLGGGEAFFGQGTRLTVV.

The table lists this clone with a few counts. The chain uses TRBV12-5 and TRBJ2-4, with no clear D. CDR3 length equals 11 residues. Deletions cut 8 bases from V and 10 bases from J, with 12 bases between. Germline assignment: CDR1 LGHNT and CDR2 FRNRAP. The CDR3 DNA reads TGTGCTAGTAGTACTTCCCTGATTCAGTACTTC. It encodes CASSTSLIQYF.

The gene calls are TRBV6-5 and TRBJ2-2; 9 bases align to TRBD2. With V trimmed by 6 bases and J by 6 bases, 8 bases remained unmatched. The CDR3 has 15 amino acids. Per germline, CDR1 MNHEY and CDR2 SVGAGI. The CDR3 loop is CASRGIAGAAGELFF. CDR3 nucleotides: TGTGCCAGCAGGGGAATAGCGGGAGCGGCCGGGGAGCTGTTTTTT.

The J gene is TRBJ2-7, the V gene TRBV3-1 (or the pseudogene TRBV3-2), with a weak D call TRBD1 (6 bases). Germline V gene lookup returns CDR1 LGHDT and CDR2 YNNKEL (reference sequence). The V gene lost 4 bases and the J gene lost 3 bases, with 19 bases spanning the gap. This CDR3 spans 16 amino acids. The DNA of the CDR3 is TGTGCCAGCAGCCCCGACCGGCAGGGGAAGAACTACGAGCAGTACTTC. This encodes CASSPDRQGKNYEQYF.

The genes are TRBV3-1 (or the pseudogene TRBV3-2) and TRBJ2-6; possibly TRBD1 for D (5 bases). V lost 1 base to trimming and J lost 1 base, with 11 bases between them. Germline V gives CDR1 LGHDT, CDR2 YNNKEL (reference sequence). The CDR3 consists of 17 residues. The CDR3 loop reads CASSQANQGSGANVLTF. CDR3 bases: TGTGCCAGCAGCCAAGCGAACCAGGGTTCTGGGGCCAACGTCCTGACTTTC.

V usage is TRBV9 and J usage is TRBJ1-6; D call uncertain. V was pared by 0 bases and J by 10 bases, with 11 bases between. This CDR3 has 14 residues. In germline, CDR1 is SGDLS, CDR2 YYNGEE. CDR3 coding DNA: TGTGCCAGCAGCGTAGGCGCCGACGGGTCACCCCTCCACTTT. Translated, it gives CASSVGADGSPLHF.

The chain has TRBV28 and TRBJ1-1, with a weak D call TRBD1 (5 bases). V lost 7 bases to trimming and J lost 0 bases, with 9 bases between them. The CDR3 is 13 amino acids. Germline CDR1 is MDHEN and CDR2 is SYDVKM. The CDR3 DNA is TGTGCCAGCAAGACAGCCATGAACACTGAAGCTTTCTTT. Its translation: CASKTAMNTEAFF.